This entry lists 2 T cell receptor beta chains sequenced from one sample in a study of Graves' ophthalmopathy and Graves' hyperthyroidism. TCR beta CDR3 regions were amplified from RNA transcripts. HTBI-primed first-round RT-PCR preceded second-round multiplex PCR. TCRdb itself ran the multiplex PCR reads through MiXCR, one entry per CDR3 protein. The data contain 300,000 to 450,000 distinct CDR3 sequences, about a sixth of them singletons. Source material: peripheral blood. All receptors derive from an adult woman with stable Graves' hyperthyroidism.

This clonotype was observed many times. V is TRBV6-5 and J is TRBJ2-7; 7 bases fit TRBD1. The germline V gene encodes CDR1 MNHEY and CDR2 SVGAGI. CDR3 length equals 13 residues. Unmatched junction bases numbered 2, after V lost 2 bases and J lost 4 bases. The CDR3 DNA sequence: TGTGCCAGCAGTTACGCACAGGGGTACGAGCAGTACTTC. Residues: CASSYAQGYEQYF.

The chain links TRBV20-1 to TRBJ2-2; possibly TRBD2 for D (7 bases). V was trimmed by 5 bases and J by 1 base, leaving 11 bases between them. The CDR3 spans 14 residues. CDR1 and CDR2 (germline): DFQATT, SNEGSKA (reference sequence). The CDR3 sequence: CSARGARNTGELFF. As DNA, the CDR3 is TGCAGTGCTCGGGGGGCCAGGAACACCGGGGAGCTGTTTTTT.